This TCR beta chain was recorded in a study of CD8 T cells in Susac syndrome. Regarding the study as a whole: As the study acknowledged, the number of individuals in its TCR sequencing and HLA analysis was relatively small.

Blood CD8+ and CD4+ T cells underwent high-throughput TCR beta sequencing. Healthy donors served as the controls. They were matched for age and sex. FACS was used to enrich TEMRA cells, whereas the CD8+ and CD4+ T cells were obtained by negative isolation. Note on this clonotype: Its target is unknown.

RNA amounts of roughly 0.45 to 1 ug underwent reverse transcription with random hexamers. TCRdb reanalysed the immunoSEQ multiplex PCR reads using MiXCR and keeps one entry per CDR3 protein. This table holds 130,000 to 150,000 distinct CDR3 sequences, approximately 94% found once. The V and J ends lost 7 bases and 5 bases respectively, with 10 bases between them. This CDR3 is built from 12 residues. Germline assignment: CDR1 MDHEN and CDR2 SYDVKM. The sequence derives from a human donor in good health. The sample consisted of CD4+ T cells from PBMCs. This chain links TRBV28 with TRBJ2-3; D gene uncertain. CDR3: CASKRLGDTQYF. The CDR3 DNA reads as TGTGCCAGCAAACGTCTAGGAGATACGCAGTATTTT.